The entry below describes one T cell receptor beta chain. This entry is derived from a study of blood T cells in healthy people across ages. The amount of total RNA extracted per sample was at least 5.5 micrograms. Primed by a sample-barcoded 5' primer and a J-beta primer mix, a second PCR proceeded for roughly 6 to 12 cycles. One entry per CDR3 protein results from TCRdb running MiXCR on the 5' RACE reads. The sample includes around 1,000,000 distinct CDR3 sequences, approximately 25% seen only once; the top ten take 0.75%. In addition, the sample was reused for a study of T cells of mothers and their children. This second report adds: It was related mother-child pairs that showed slightly higher overlap than unrelated pairs, without reaching significance.

The sequencing input was blood. This clonotype originated in a girl aged 2 to 9 in good health.

CDR3 loop: CASSPQYPSGDTQYF. CDR3 coding DNA: TGTGCCAGCTCACCTCAGTACCCGAGCGGAGATACGCAGTATTTT. This sequence joins TRBV18 and TRBJ2-3; a weak D match, TRBD2 (5 bases). Per the germline V gene, CDR1 is KGHSH and CDR2 is LQKENI. V dropped 3 bases and J dropped 5 bases, with 15 bases sitting between them. This CDR3 has 15 residues. The full variable domain, with the rest looked up from reference TRBV18 and TRBJ2-3, is NAGVMQNPRHLVRRRGQEARLRCSPMKGHSHVYWYRQLPEEGLKFMVYLQKENIIDESGMPKERFSAEFPKEGPSILRIQQVVRGDSAAYFCASSPQYPSGDTQYFGPGTRLTVL.